Listed below are T cell receptor beta chains from one sample, sequenced in a study of PD-1 blockade in classical Hodgkin lymphoma. Sequencing used immunoSEQ multiplex PCR; TCRdb keeps in-frame clones, though not all of them. The table includes thousands of clones, more than 75% detected once. The material sequenced was CD4+ T cells from blood, taken at baseline. Every receptor here comes from a human donor with classical Hodgkin lymphoma. The CDR3 runs from the conserved cysteine through the conserved F or W. The D gene is left open where the match is weak. Size values are once, few and many counts, or a class for expanded clones, and some rows have none.

size | D | J | V | DNA | CDR3
NA | NA | TRBJ2-1 | TRBV7-3 | TGTGCCAGCACCCAAAGGGGTAAGGGAGAGCAGTTCTTC | CASTQRGKGEQFF
NA | TRBD2 | TRBJ2-3 | TRBV4-1 | TGCGCCAGCAGCCAAGATCAAGGAGCTAGCGGGAAGACAGATACGCAGTATTTT | CASSQDQGASGKTDTQYF
once | NA | TRBJ2-7 | TRBV28 | TGTGCCAGCAGTTTCATTAGCCGGTCTCTTTACGAGCAGTACTTC | CASSFISRSLYEQYF
once | NA | TRBJ2-2 | TRBV9 | TGTGCCAGCAGCGTAGTTGCGGGACGGACCGGGGAGCTGTTTTTT | CASSVVAGRTGELFF
NA | NA | TRBJ2-2 | TRBV9 | TGTGCCAGCAGCGCCACGGACGAGGGCGGGGAGCTGTTTTTT | CASSATDEGGELFF
few | NA | TRBJ1-4 | TRBV5-5 | TGTGCCAGCAGCCCTGGGGGGGCCCAAAATGAAAAACTGTTTTTT | CASSPGGAQNEKLFF
few | NA | TRBJ1-6 | TRBV27 | TGTGCCAGCAGTTTAGGCAAGCACTCCGATTCACCCCTCCACTTT | CASSLGKHSDSPLHF
NA | NA | TRBJ2-3 | TRBV10-3 | TGTGCCATCAGTGAGGTGGGAACAGATACGCAGTATTTT | CAISEVGTDTQYF
NA | NA | TRBJ2-1 | TRBV21-1 | TGTGCCAGCAGCAAAGTTCGAGCGGGAGGACCGGACTACAATGAGCAGTTCTTC | CASSKVRAGGPDYNEQFF
NA | NA | TRBJ1-4 | TRBV7-9 | TGTGCCAGCAGCCCCCGTCTAAAAAATGAAAAACTGTTTTTT | CASSPRLKNEKLFF
NA | NA | TRBJ2-7 | TRBV5-1 | TGCGCCAGCAGCTTGCCCGGTGTTAGGGGCGAGCAGTACTTC | CASSLPGVRGEQYF
NA | NA | TRBJ1-2 | TRBV5-4 | TGTGCCAGCACTATTCACGGAAAGACCTATGGCTACACCTTC | CASTIHGKTYGYTF
NA | NA | TRBJ1-6 | TRBV10-3 | TGTGCCATATCCAACGCGAGCTCCTATAATTCACCCCTCCACTTT | CAISNASSYNSPLHF
NA | TRBD1 | TRBJ2-7 | TRBV6-5 | TGTGCCAGCAGGCAGGGACAGGTCTACGAGCAGTACTTC | CASRQGQVYEQYF
NA | NA | TRBJ1-1 | TRBV13 | TGTGCCAGCAGCTCCAGCTTGAAGGGCACTGAAGCTTTCTTT | CASSSSLKGTEAFF
NA | NA | TRBJ2-1 | TRBV5-6 | TGTGCCAGCAGCTTGGTAGCAATCAATGAGCAGTTCTTC | CASSLVAINEQFF
NA | TRBD2 | TRBJ2-3 | TRBV13 | TGTGCCAGCCTAAGCGGGGGGGCAGATACGCAGTATTTT | CASLSGGADTQYF
few | TRBD2 | TRBJ2-5 | TRBV4-2 | TGTGCCAGCAGCCGAGAGACTAGCGTGGGAGAGACCCAGTACTTC | CASSRETSVGETQYF
NA | TRBD1 | TRBJ2-7 | TRBV6-1 | TGTGCCAGCAGTGAAAGACAGGGATTACGCGGCGAGCAGTACTTC | CASSERQGLRGEQYF
NA | NA | TRBJ1-2 | TRBV14 | TGTGCCAGCAGCCAAGACAGTCGATATGGCTACACCTTC | CASSQDSRYGYTF
few | TRBD1 | TRBJ2-7 | TRBV9 | TGTGCCAGCAGCGTTAATTGGGGACAGGGGAGCGAGCAGTACTTC | CASSVNWGQGSEQYF
NA | NA | TRBJ2-5 | TRBV5-1 | TGCGCCAGCAGCTTGGCGTTTTCGGAGACCCAGTACTTC | CASSLAFSETQYF
once | NA | TRBJ1-2 | TRBV20-1 | TGCAGTGCTAGAGGTGACTATGGCTACACCTTC | CSARGDYGYTF
NA | NA | TRBJ1-5 | TRBV19 | TGTGCTATAGGGGGAGGGGGTAATCAGCCCCAGCATTTT | CAIGGGGNQPQHF
NA | NA | TRBJ2-3 | TRBV25-1 | TGTGCCAGCGGGTTTACTGGGATTCATGATGGAGATACGCAGTATTTT | CASGFTGIHDGDTQYF
NA | NA | TRBJ2-1 | TRBV28 | TGTGCCAGCAGTTACGACACTGCCCGTTCCAATGAGCAGTTCTTC | CASSYDTARSNEQFF
NA | NA | TRBJ1-5 | TRBV6-6 | TGTGCCAGCAGTTTCGGTAGGGGATCACAGCCCCAGCATTTT | CASSFGRGSQPQHF
NA | TRBD1 | TRBJ1-2 | TRBV2 | TGTGCCAGCAGTAACCGGGACAGGGGGGGCGGCTACACCTTC | CASSNRDRGGGYTF
NA | NA | TRBJ2-2 | TRBV6-1 | TGTGCCAGCAGTGAAAGTTGGTCGAACACCGGGGAGCTGTTTTTT | CASSESWSNTGELFF
NA | TRBD2 | TRBJ2-5 | TRBV6-1 | TGTGCCAGCAGCGCCGGGACTAGCGGGACGAGGGCCCAGTACTTC | CASSAGTSGTRAQYF
NA | TRBD2 | TRBJ2-5 | TRBV2 | TGTGCCAGCAGTGGGCCTGGAGCGGGAGGGCGGCAGACCCAGTACTTC | CASSGPGAGGRQTQYF
NA | NA | TRBJ1-1 | TRBV4-1 | TGCGCCAGCAGCCTTTCGGGATTGGCAGGGTTGGTCACTGAAGCTTTCTTT | CASSLSGLAGLVTEAFF